The rows below give T cell receptor beta chains drawn from one sample of a study of T cell responses to AZD1222 COVID-19 vaccine. Generated by immunoSEQ multiplex PCR, the TCRdb table keeps only in-frame clones and is missing some. The table records around 130,000 clones, 90% of them present only once. Here the sequenced sample was peripheral blood, taken 28 days after the second dose of the MenACWY control vaccine. Receptor source: an adult who received the MenACWY meningococcal vaccine as a control. Both conserved end residues are part of each CDR3. D genes are given only for firm matches. Clone size is stated in some rows and not others, as once, few, many or a class when expanded.

j_call	clone_size	v_call	d_call	cdr3_nt	cdr3_aa
TRBJ2-3	NA	TRBV5-4	TRBD1	TGTGCCAGCAGCCCCGAGACAGGGGGCCTAGATACGCAGTATTTT	CASSPETGGLDTQYF
TRBJ1-2	once	TRBV18	TRBD1	TGTGCCAGCTCACCGGGGACAGGTCGCGGCTACACCTTC	CASSPGTGRGYTF
TRBJ2-1	NA	TRBV7-2	TRBD1	TGTGCCAGCAGCCCGCAGGGGACAGCCGCCGCCCTCAGGCAGTTCTTC	CASSPQGTAAALRQFF
TRBJ2-1	NA	TRBV7-8	TRBD2	TGTGCCAGCAGCCTGAGCGGGACCTCCTACAATGAGCAGTTCTTC	CASSLSGTSYNEQFF
TRBJ2-1	NA	TRBV4-2	NA	TGTGCCAGCAGCCTGGACAGTAGAAGCAATGAGCAGTTCTTC	CASSLDSRSNEQFF
TRBJ2-2	NA	TRBV19	NA	TGTGCCAGTACCCCGTATAGGGTGGAGACCGGGGAGCTGTTTTTT	CASTPYRVETGELFF
TRBJ2-1	NA	TRBV19	TRBD1	TGTGCCAGTAGCGGACAGGGGAATAGTCCCTACAATGAGCAGTTCTTC	CASSGQGNSPYNEQFF
TRBJ2-2	NA	TRBV28	NA	TGTGCCAGCACCGCTGCCGGGCGCACCGGGGAGCTGTTTTTT	CASTAAGRTGELFF
TRBJ2-2	NA	TRBV2	TRBD2	TGTGCCAGCAGCTGGACTAGCGGGAGTGGAGGGGAGCTGTTTTTT	CASSWTSGSGGELFF
TRBJ1-6	NA	TRBV3-1/TRBV3-2	TRBD1	TGTGCCAGCAGCCAAGAGAGGGGGCTAGGTAATTCACCCCTCCACTTT	CASSQERGLGNSPLHF
TRBJ2-5	NA	TRBV15	NA	TGTGCCACCAGCAGAGGGGCGGGTGCGGAGACCCAGTACTTC	CATSRGAGAETQYF
TRBJ1-5	NA	TRBV6-5	NA	TGTGCCAGCAGCCCGACAGTTAATCAGCCCCAGCATTTT	CASSPTVNQPQHF
TRBJ1-5	NA	TRBV19	NA	TGTGCCAGTAGTAACCAACAGGGCGCAGGGCAGCCCCAGCATTTT	CASSNQQGAGQPQHF
TRBJ2-7	NA	TRBV18	TRBD2	TGTGCCAGCTCACCACGAACTAGCGGGTCTAACGAGCAGTACTTC	CASSPRTSGSNEQYF
TRBJ2-6	once	TRBV6-5	TRBD1	TGTGCCAGCCGTTCCGGGACAGGGTCTGGGGCCAACGTCCTGACTTTC	CASRSGTGSGANVLTF
TRBJ2-1	NA	TRBV4-1	NA	TGCGCCAGCAGCCAAGATTCTTCGGACTCTTACAATGAGCAGTTCTTC	CASSQDSSDSYNEQFF
TRBJ1-4	NA	TRBV28	NA	TGTGCCAGCAGTTTACCCCGGGCGGGTGAAAAACTGTTTTTT	CASSLPRAGEKLFF
TRBJ2-2	NA	TRBV7-2	NA	TGTGCCAGCAGCTCGGGACAGAACACCGGGGAGCTGTTTTTT	CASSSGQNTGELFF
TRBJ1-4	NA	TRBV3-1/TRBV3-2	NA	TGTGCCAGCAGCCGCGGACAAGCAACTAATGAAAAACTGTTTTTT	CASSRGQATNEKLFF
TRBJ2-3	NA	TRBV29-1	NA	TGCAGCGCCCAAGGGGGAGCTTTCGATGCCCTCACAGATACGCAGTATTTT	CSAQGGAFDALTDTQYF
TRBJ2-3	NA	TRBV7-7	TRBD2	TGTGCCAGCAGCCCGCCAGGCCTAGCGGGGGGGAAAGATACGCAGTATTTT	CASSPPGLAGGKDTQYF
TRBJ2-3	NA	TRBV7-2	NA	TGTGCCAGCAGCCAACTTCAGGGTACGCAGTATTTT	CASSQLQGTQYF
TRBJ2-6	NA	TRBV5-4	NA	TGTGCCAGCAGCTCTACAGCAGGATCTGGGGCCAACGTCCTGACTTTC	CASSSTAGSGANVLTF
TRBJ2-3	NA	TRBV10-1	NA	TGCGCCAGCAGTGATGGTTCGGGCCCCGACGCAGATACGCAGTATTTT	CASSDGSGPDADTQYF
TRBJ1-1	NA	TRBV5-1	TRBD1	TGCGCCAGCCTTGGGCAGGGGGGTACTGAAGCTTTCTTT	CASLGQGGTEAFF
TRBJ1-6	NA	TRBV12-3/TRBV12-4	NA	TGTGCCAGCCTTAAGGACAAAAATTCACCCCTCCACTTT	CASLKDKNSPLHF
TRBJ2-1	NA	TRBV11-2	NA	TGTGCCAGCAGCTTAGATTGGTATGACAGCTCCTACAATGAGCAGTTCTTC	CASSLDWYDSSYNEQFF
TRBJ1-2	few	TRBV4-3	TRBD1	TGCGCCAGCAGCCAAGAGATCGGGACAGCTTATGGCTACACCTTC	CASSQEIGTAYGYTF
TRBJ1-3	NA	TRBV3-1/TRBV3-2	NA	TGTGCCAGCAGCCCAAACCCCCGAAACACCATATATTTT	CASSPNPRNTIYF
TRBJ1-2	NA	TRBV12-3/TRBV12-4	NA	TGTGCCAGCAGTCCGGGGCAGGGCTATGGCTACACCTTC	CASSPGQGYGYTF
TRBJ2-1	NA	TRBV5-1	TRBD2	TGCGCCAGCAGCTTGGAGCGGGGGGGTCCCGATGAGCAGTTCTTC	CASSLERGGPDEQFF
TRBJ2-7	once	TRBV19	TRBD1	TGTGCCAGTAGTATAATCCAGGGGGTCTCCTACGAGCAGTACTTC	CASSIIQGVSYEQYF
TRBJ1-6	NA	TRBV9	NA	TGTGCCAGCGGGACCATGAGCTCCTATAATTCACCCCTCCACTTT	CASGTMSSYNSPLHF
TRBJ1-1	NA	TRBV7-8	TRBD1	TGTGCCAGCAGCTCCAACTCCGGGACAGGGTATTTGAACACTGAAGCTTTCTTT	CASSSNSGTGYLNTEAFF
TRBJ1-6	NA	TRBV11-2	NA	TGTGCCAGCAGCTTAGATGGAAGGTTTGCCTCACCCCTCCACTTT	CASSLDGRFASPLHF
TRBJ2-1	NA	TRBV13	TRBD2	TGTGCCAGCAGCTTAATACGGGGGGACCCTTCCCCCACCCCTTCGAGCTCCTACAATGAGCAGTTCTTC	CASSLIRGDPSPTPSSSYNEQFF
TRBJ1-5	few	TRBV5-6	NA	TGTGCCAGCAGCTTTGGTGGGGCCCTGTGGAATCAGCCCCAGCATTTT	CASSFGGALWNQPQHF
TRBJ1-4	once	TRBV28	NA	TGTGCCAGCAGTTTAGGCTTGGGGGCTAATGAAAAACTGTTTTTT	CASSLGLGANEKLFF
TRBJ1-6	NA	TRBV5-6	NA	TGTGCCAGCAGCTTGGACTTCTCCTATAATTCACCCCTCCACTTT	CASSLDFSYNSPLHF
TRBJ1-4	NA	TRBV7-2	NA	TGTGCCAGCAGCTTAGAAGGGTCCGCGCGGAAACTGTTTTTT	CASSLEGSARKLFF
TRBJ1-2	NA	TRBV29-1	NA	TGCAGCGTTGAAGACAGGGGTCAGGGCTACACCTTC	CSVEDRGQGYTF
TRBJ1-5	NA	TRBV7-9	NA	TGTGCCAGCAGCTTAATGGGAGGGAATGGCAATCAGCCCCAGCATTTT	CASSLMGGNGNQPQHF
TRBJ1-4	once	TRBV5-1	NA	TGCGCCAGCAGCTTGGGCAGGGGTGGTCTTCCGACTAATGAAAAACTGTTTTTT	CASSLGRGGLPTNEKLFF
TRBJ2-7	NA	TRBV28	NA	TGTGCCAGCAGTTTAATCCCCTACGAGCAGTACTTC	CASSLIPYEQYF
TRBJ2-2	NA	TRBV7-2	NA	TGTGCCAGCAGCATAGGAGGGACCGGGGAGCTGTTTTTT	CASSIGGTGELFF
TRBJ2-2	once	TRBV4-1	TRBD1	TGCGCCAGCAGCCCGACGGACAGGGGGTATCGGAACACCGGGGAGCTGTTTTTT	CASSPTDRGYRNTGELFF
TRBJ2-2	NA	TRBV20-1	NA	TGCAGTGCTAGAACAACCGGGGAGCTGTTTTTT	CSARTTGELFF
TRBJ1-5	NA	TRBV7-9	TRBD1	TGTGCCAGCAGCCGAGGGGACAGAAATAGCAATCAGCCCCAGCATTTT	CASSRGDRNSNQPQHF
TRBJ1-2	NA	TRBV19	TRBD1	TGTGCCAGTAGGGGGCAGGGGGCGAACTATGGCTACACCTTC	CASRGQGANYGYTF
TRBJ1-6	once	TRBV28	NA	TGTGCCAGCAGTCCCGACAGGCTCGATTCACCCCTCCACTTT	CASSPDRLDSPLHF
TRBJ2-5	NA	TRBV29-1	NA	TGCAGCGCCCAGGGAGGGGGGACCCAGTACTTC	CSAQGGGTQYF
TRBJ1-3	few	TRBV10-3	NA	TGTGCCATCAGTGATAGGACAGCTTTCCTCTCTGGAAACACCATATATTTT	CAISDRTAFLSGNTIYF